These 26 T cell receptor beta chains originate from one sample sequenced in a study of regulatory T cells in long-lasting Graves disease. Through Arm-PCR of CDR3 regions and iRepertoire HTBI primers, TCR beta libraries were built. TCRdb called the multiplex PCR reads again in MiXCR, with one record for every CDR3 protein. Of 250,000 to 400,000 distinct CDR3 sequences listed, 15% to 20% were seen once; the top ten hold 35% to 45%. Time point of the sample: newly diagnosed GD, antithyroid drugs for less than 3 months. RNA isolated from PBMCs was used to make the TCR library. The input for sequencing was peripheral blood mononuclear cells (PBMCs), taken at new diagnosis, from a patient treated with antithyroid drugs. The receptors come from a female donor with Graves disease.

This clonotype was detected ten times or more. CDR3 sequence: CASSLAAQGANEQFF. The CDR3 DNA sequence: TGTGCCAGCAGCTTAGCAGCACAGGGGGCGAACGAGCAGTTCTTC. The J gene is TRBJ2-1, the V gene TRBV7-2, with 9 bases matching TRBD1. The CDR3 contains 15 residues. Germline V gene lookup returns CDR1 SGHTA and CDR2 FQGNSA. With V trimmed by 0 bases and J by 10 bases, 7 bases remained unmatched.

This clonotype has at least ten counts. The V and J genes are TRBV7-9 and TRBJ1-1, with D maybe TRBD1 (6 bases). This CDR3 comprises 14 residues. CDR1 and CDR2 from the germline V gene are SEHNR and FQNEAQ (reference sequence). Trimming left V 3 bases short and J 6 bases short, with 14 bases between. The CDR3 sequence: CASSLEGGNPEAFF. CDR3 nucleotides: TGTGCCAGCAGCTTGGAAGGGGGTAACCCTGAAGCTTTCTTT.

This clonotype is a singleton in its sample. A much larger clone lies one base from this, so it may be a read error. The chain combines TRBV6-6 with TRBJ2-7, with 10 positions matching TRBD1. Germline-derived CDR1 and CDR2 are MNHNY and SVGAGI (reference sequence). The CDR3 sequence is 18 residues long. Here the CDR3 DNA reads TGTGCCAGCAGTTACTCGAGGACAGGGGGGAGTTTAAGAAGCGAGCACTACTTC. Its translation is CASSYSRTGGSLRSEHYF.

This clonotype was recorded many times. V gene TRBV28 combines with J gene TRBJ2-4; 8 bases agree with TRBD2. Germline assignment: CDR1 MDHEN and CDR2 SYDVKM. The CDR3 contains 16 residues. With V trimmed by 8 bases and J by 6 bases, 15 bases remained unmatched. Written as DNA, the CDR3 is TGTGCCAGCCGAAGTTTTGGTTCGGGGGGGGGAAACATTCAGTACTTC. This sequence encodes CASRSFGSGGGNIQYF.

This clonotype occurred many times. The CDR3 spells CASFPGTANYGYTF. In nucleotides, the CDR3 is TGTGCCAGCTTCCCCGGGACAGCTAACTATGGCTACACCTTC. The chain employs TRBV28 and TRBJ1-2; TRBD1 aligns across 7 bases. This CDR3 contains 14 residues. Trimming took 8 bases from V and 0 from J; bases not matched to a gene: 6. Germline V gives CDR1 MDHEN, CDR2 SYDVKM.

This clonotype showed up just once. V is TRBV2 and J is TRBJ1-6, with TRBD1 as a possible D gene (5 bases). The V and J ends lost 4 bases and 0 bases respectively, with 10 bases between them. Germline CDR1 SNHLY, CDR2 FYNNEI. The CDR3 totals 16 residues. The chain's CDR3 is CASSALGVSYNSPLHF. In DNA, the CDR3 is TGTGCCAGCAGTGCCCTAGGGGTCTCCTATAATTCACCCCTCCACTTT. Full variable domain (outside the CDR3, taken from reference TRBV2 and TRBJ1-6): EPEVTQTPSHQVTQMGQEVILRCVPISNHLYFYWYRQILGQKVEFLVSFYNNEISEKSEIFDDQFSVERPDGSNFTLKIRSTKLEDSAMYFCASSALGVSYNSPLHFGNGTRLTVT.

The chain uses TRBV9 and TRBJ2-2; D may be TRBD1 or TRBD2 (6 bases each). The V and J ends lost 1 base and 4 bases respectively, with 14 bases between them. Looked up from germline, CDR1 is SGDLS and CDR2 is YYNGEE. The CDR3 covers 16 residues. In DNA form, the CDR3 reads TGTGCCAGCAGCGTATCGTCCGGGGGCTTCACCGGGGAGCTGTTTTTT. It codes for CASSVSSGGFTGELFF.

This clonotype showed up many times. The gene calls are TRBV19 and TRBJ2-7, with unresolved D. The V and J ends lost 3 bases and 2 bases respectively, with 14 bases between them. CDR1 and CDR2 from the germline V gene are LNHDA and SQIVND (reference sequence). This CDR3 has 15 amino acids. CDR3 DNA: TGTGCCAGTAGTATGGTTCGGACGCACCCCTACGAGCAGTACTTC. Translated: CASSMVRTHPYEQYF.

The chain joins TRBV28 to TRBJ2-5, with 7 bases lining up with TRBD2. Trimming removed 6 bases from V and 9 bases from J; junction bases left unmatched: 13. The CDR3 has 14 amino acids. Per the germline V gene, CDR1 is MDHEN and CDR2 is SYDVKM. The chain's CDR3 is CASRTVSGLEAQYF. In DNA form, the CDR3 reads TGTGCCAGCAGGACCGTTAGCGGGTTGGAGGCCCAGTACTTC.

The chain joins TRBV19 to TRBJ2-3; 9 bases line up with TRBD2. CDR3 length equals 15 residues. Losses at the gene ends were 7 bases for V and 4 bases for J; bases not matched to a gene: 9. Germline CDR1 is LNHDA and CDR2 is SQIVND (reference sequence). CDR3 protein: CASTSGIRWADTQYF. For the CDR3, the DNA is TGTGCCAGTACTAGCGGGATTAGGTGGGCAGATACGCAGTATTTT.

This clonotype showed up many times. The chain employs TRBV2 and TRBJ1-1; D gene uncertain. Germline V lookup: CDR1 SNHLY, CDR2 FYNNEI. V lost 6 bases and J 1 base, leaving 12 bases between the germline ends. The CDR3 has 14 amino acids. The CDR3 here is CASREPGPNTEAFF. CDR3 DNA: TGTGCCAGCAGGGAACCTGGGCCGAACACTGAAGCTTTCTTT.

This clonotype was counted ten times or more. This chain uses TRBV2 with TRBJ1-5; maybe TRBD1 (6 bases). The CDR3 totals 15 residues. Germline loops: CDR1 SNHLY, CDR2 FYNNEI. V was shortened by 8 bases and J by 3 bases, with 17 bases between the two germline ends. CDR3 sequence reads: CASGPGHELNQPQHF. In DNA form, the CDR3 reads TGTGCCAGCGGGCCGGGACACGAACTCAATCAGCCCCAGCATTTT.

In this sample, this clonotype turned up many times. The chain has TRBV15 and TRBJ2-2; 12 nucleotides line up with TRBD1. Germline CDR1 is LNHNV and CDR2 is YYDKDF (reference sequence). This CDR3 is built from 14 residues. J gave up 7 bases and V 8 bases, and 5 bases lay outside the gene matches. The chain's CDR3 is CATRGQGANGELFF. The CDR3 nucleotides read TGTGCCACCCGGGGACAGGGGGCGAACGGGGAGCTGTTTTTT.

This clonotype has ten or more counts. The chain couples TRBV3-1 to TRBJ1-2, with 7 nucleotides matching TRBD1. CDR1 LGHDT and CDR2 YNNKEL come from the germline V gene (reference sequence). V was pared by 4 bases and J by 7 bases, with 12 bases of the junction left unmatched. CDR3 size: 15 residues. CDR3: CASSPGAGGGAGYTF. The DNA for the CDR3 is TGTGCCAGCAGCCCAGGGGCAGGGGGGGGTGCTGGCTACACCTTC.

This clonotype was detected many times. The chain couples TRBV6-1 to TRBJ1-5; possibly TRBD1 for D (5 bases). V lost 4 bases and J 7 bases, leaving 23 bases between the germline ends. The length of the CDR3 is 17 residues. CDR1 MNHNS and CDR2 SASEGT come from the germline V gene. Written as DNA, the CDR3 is TGTGCCAGCAGTGGACCCCTAACCTTCCTTGGGGGGCAGCCCCAGCATTTT. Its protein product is CASSGPLTFLGGQPQHF.

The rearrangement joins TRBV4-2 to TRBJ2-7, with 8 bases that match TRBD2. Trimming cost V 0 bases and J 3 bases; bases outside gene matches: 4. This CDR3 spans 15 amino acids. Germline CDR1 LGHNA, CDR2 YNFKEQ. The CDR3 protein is CASSQEGTRGYEQYF. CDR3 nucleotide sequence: TGTGCCAGCAGCCAAGAAGGGACTAGAGGCTACGAGCAGTACTTC.

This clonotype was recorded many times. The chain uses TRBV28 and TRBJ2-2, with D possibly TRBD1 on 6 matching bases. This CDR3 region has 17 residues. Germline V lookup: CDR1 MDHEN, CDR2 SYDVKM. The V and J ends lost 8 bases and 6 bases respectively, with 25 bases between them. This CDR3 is CASRSSGWTVKAGELFF. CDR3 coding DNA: TGTGCCAGCCGATCTTCCGGGTGGACAGTCAAGGCCGGGGAGCTGTTTTTT.

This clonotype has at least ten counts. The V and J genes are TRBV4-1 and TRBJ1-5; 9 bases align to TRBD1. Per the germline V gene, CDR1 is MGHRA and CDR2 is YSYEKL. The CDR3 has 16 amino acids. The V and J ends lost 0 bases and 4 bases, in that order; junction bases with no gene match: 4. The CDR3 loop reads CASSQDPDRGNQPQHF. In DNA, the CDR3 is TGCGCCAGCAGCCAAGATCCGGACAGGGGTAATCAGCCCCAGCATTTT.

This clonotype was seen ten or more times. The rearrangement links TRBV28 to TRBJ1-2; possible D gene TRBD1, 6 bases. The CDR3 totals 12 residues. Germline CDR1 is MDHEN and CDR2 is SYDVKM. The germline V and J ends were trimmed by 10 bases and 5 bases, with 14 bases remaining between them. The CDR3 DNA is TGTGCCATTTCAGGGGTTCGGTATGGCTACACCTTC. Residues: CAISGVRYGYTF.

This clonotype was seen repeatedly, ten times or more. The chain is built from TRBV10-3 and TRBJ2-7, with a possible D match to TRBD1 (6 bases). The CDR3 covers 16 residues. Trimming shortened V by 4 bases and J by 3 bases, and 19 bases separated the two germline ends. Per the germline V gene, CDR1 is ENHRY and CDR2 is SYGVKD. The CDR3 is CAISAKTGATVYEQYF. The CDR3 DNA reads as TGTGCCATCAGTGCCAAGACAGGCGCTACCGTCTACGAGCAGTACTTC.

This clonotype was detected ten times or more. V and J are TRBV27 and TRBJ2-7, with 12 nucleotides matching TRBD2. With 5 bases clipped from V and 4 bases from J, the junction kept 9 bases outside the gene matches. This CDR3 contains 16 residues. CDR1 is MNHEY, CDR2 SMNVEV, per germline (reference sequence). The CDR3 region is CASSPASTSGSYEQYF. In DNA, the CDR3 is TGTGCCAGCAGTCCAGCATCGACTAGCGGGAGTTACGAGCAGTACTTC.

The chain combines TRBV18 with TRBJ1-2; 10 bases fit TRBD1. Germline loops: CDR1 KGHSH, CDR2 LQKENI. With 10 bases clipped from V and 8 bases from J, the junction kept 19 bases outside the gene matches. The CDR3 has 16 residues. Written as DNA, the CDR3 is TGTGCCACCAGTAATGAACCGGGACAGGGGCGTCGCGGCTACACCTTC. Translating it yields CATSNEPGQGRRGYTF.

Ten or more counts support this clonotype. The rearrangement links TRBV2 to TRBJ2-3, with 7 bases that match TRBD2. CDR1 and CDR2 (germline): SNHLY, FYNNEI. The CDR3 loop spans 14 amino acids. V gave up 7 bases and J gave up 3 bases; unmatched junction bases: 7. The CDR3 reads CASTLAGSTDTQYF. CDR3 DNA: TGTGCCAGCACATTAGCGGGCTCAACAGATACGCAGTATTTT.

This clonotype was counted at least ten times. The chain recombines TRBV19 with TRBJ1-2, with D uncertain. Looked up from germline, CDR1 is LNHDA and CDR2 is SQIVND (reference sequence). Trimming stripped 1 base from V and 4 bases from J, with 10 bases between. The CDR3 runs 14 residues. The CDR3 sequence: CASSIATDLYGYTF. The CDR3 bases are TGTGCCAGTAGTATAGCTACAGACCTCTATGGCTACACCTTC.

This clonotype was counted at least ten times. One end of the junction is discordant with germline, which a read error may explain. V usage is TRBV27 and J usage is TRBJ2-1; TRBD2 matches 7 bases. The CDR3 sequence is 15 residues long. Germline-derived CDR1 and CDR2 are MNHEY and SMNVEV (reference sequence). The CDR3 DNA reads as TGTGCCACCAGTCTTGGACTAGTAGACTACAATGAGCAGTTCTTC. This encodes CATSLGLVDYNEQFF.

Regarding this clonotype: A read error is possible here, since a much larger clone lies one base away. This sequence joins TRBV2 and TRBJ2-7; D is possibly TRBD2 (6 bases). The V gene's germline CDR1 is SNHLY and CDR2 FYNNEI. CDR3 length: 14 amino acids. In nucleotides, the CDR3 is TGTGCCAGCAGTGTTTGGCGGGACTCCTACGAGCGGTACTTC. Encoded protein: CASSVWRDSYERYF.